These T cell receptor beta chains were read from a single sample in a study of cytomegalovirus exposure and HLA in healthy donors. Sequencing was performed with immunoSEQ multiplex PCR; in TCRdb, only in-frame clones are kept and a portion is missing. The data hold roughly 150,000 clones, with just under 80% observed a single time. The sequencing input was PBMCs. The receptors were sampled from a man aged 25 to 40 in good health and CMV-seronegative. Each CDR3 is given with its conserved first and last residue. The D gene is left open where the match is weak. Clone size, where shown, is once, few, many, or a class for clones that have expanded.

j_call,v_call,d_call,clone_size,cdr3_nt,cdr3_aa
TRBJ1-5,TRBV6-5,TRBD1,once,TGTGCCAGCAGTTACTCGGGGACAGCTAATCAGCCCCAGCATTTT,CASSYSGTANQPQHF
TRBJ1-2,TRBV7-9,NA,NA,TGTGCCAGCAGCTGGACAGAAACGGGCGGCTACACCTTC,CASSWTETGGYTF
TRBJ2-7,TRBV19,TRBD1,NA,TGTGCCAGTAGGCCCCGGGACAGGGCTTACGAGCAGTACTTC,CASRPRDRAYEQYF
TRBJ2-7,TRBV7-9,TRBD2,NA,TGTGCCAGCAGCCCTGGGAGCGGGGGCCACTACGATGTGCAGTACTTC,CASSPGSGGHYDVQYF
TRBJ1-6,TRBV21-1,NA,NA,TGTGCCCCCCCCAGAAATTCACCCCTCCACTTT,CAPPRNSPLHF
TRBJ2-7,TRBV6-5,TRBD2,NA,TGTGCCAGCACCCTTAGGACTAGCGGGAAGTACGAGCAGTACTTC,CASTLRTSGKYEQYF
TRBJ2-2,TRBV4-1,TRBD1,NA,TGCGCCAGCAGCCAAGGGGACCCCGGGACAGAAAACACCGGGGAGCTGTTTTTT,CASSQGDPGTENTGELFF
TRBJ2-2,TRBV11-3,TRBD2,NA,TGTGCCAGCAGCTCAGCCTGGACTAGCGGGAGCTCCCGGGGCACCGGGGAGCTGTTTTTT,CASSSAWTSGSSRGTGELFF
TRBJ1-5,TRBV30,NA,NA,TGTGCCTGGGAACAGGGAAGCGGCCAGCCCCAGCATTTT,CAWEQGSGQPQHF
TRBJ1-1,TRBV9,NA,NA,TGTGCCAGCAGCGTCGAGGGATACACTGAAGCTTTCTTT,CASSVEGYTEAFF
TRBJ2-5,TRBV28,NA,once,TGTGCCAGCAGTTTAGGTGGGCGCGGACTCCAAGAGACCCAGTACTTC,CASSLGGRGLQETQYF
TRBJ2-3,TRBV7-9,NA,NA,TGTGCCAGCAGCTACCCACTACTAAGCGCCGGCACAGATACGCAGTATTTT,CASSYPLLSAGTDTQYF
TRBJ2-5,TRBV10-2,TRBD2,once,TGCGCCAGCAGTGTTACTAGCGGGGGGTTTGGGGAGACCCAGTACTTC,CASSVTSGGFGETQYF
TRBJ2-5,TRBV13,NA,NA,TGTGCCAGCAGTTCCGACAGGTCAAGAGAAACCCAGTACTTC,CASSSDRSRETQYF
TRBJ2-3,TRBV28,TRBD2,NA,TGTGCCAGCAGTCCAACGGGAGGAACCACAGATACGCAGTATTTT,CASSPTGGTTDTQYF
TRBJ1-2,TRBV19,NA,NA,TGTGCCAGTAGGAACGGGGACACCCGTTATGGCTACACCTTC,CASRNGDTRYGYTF
TRBJ1-6,TRBV11-3,TRBD1,NA,TGTGCCAGCAGCGCCGGAGGGGGCATCAATTCACCCCTCCACTTT,CASSAGGGINSPLHF
TRBJ2-3,TRBV5-4,TRBD2,NA,TGTGCCAGCAGCTTGGCCCTGACTAGCGGAAGAACGCAGTATTTT,CASSLALTSGRTQYF